The next 7 T cell receptor beta chains were all read from a single sample in a study of blood T cell repertoires in COVID-19. Profiled with immunoSEQ multiplex PCR; TCRdb holds only in-frame clones, not every one. The sample gives around 400,000 clones, more than 70% of which show up once; about 2.3% is in the top ten. Source material: peripheral blood. The receptor set was obtained from a woman aged 55-69 years with COVID-19, enrolled during active disease.

Regarding this clone: One base away lies a much larger clone, so this may be a sequencing read error. The sample carries other DNA sequences with the same CDR3. V usage is TRBV18 and J usage is TRBJ2-7, with D possibly TRBD1 on 6 matching bases. V lost 0 bases and J lost 4, with 7 bases in between. The germline gives CDR1 KGHSH, CDR2 LQKENI. This CDR3 contains 13 residues. The CDR3 DNA reads as TGTGCCAGCTCACCACCGACAGGATACGAGCAGTACTTC. It yields the protein CASSPPTGYEQYF.

This chain links TRBV12-3 or TRBV12-4 with TRBJ1-5; no firm D call. There are 13 residues in the CDR3. The V gene lost 5 bases and the J gene lost 8 bases, with 13 bases spanning the gap. This CDR3 is CASSLRDFKPQHF. Written as DNA, the CDR3 is TGTGCCAGCAGTCTTCGGGATTTTAAGCCCCAGCATTTT.

CDR3 nucleotide sequence: TGCGCCAGCAGCTTGGACGGGTTTACAGGGGAAGCTTTCTTT. The encoded protein is CASSLDGFTGEAFF. The genes are TRBV5-1 and TRBJ1-1, with D tentatively TRBD1 (6 bases). With 0 bases removed from V and 8 bases from J, the gap between germline ends came to 14 bases. The CDR3 consists of 14 residues. CDR1 is SGHRS and CDR2 is YFSETQ in the germline V gene.

In its sample, this clone was seen once. The chain is built from TRBV2 and TRBJ2-3; 9 bases align to TRBD2. The germline gives CDR1 SNHLY, CDR2 FYNNEI. The CDR3 has 15 residues. V shed 8 bases and J 6 bases; nucleotides not matched to a gene: 12. The CDR3 DNA is TGTGCCAGCCCCCTGGCGGGGGGGCCCTCGGATACGCAGTATTTT. It codes for CASPLAGGPSDTQYF.

The chain couples TRBV7-3 to TRBJ2-3, with TRBD2 identical over 8 bases. V shed 5 bases, J shed 6 bases, and the junction held 13 bases outside the gene matches. This CDR3 spans 16 amino acids. Germline-derived CDR1 and CDR2 are SGHTA and FQGTGA. CDR3 coding DNA: TGTGCCAGCAGCCCCAGAGGGGCGGGGGGAAGGGATACGCAGTATTTT. It is translated as CASSPRGAGGRDTQYF.

The CDR3 sequence: CASRRDIGETQYF. Written as DNA, the CDR3 is TGTGCCAGTCGAAGGGACATAGGGGAGACCCAGTACTTC. The chain combines TRBV7-9 with TRBJ2-5; D is possibly TRBD1 (6 bases). Germline V gene sequence: CDR1 SEHNR, CDR2 FQNEAQ (reference sequence). The V gene lost 9 bases and the J gene lost 5 bases, with 16 bases spanning the gap. CDR3 size: 13 residues.

The J gene is TRBJ1-2, the V gene TRBV19; D is perhaps TRBD1 (6 bases). CDR1 is LNHDA and CDR2 is SQIVND in the germline V gene (reference sequence). V was shortened by 4 bases and J by 8 bases, with 14 bases between the two germline ends. The CDR3 loop spans 13 amino acids. The CDR3 coding sequence is TGTGCCAGTAGTACACAGGGCTTCGGAGGCTACACCTTC. As protein: CASSTQGFGGYTF.